These 8 T cell receptor beta chains share one sample of origin, sequenced in a study of T cells in Graves' hyperthyroidism and ophthalmopathy. Regions amplified from RNA transcripts were the TCR beta CDR3 regions. Carried out on the TCR CDR3, a first-round RT-PCR used the HTBI primer set. TCRdb analysed the multiplex PCR reads with MiXCR anew, one entry per CDR3 protein. Of about 840,000 distinct CDR3 sequences in the sample, over 35% are singletons; the top ten hold around 10%. Sequences were obtained from blood. These receptors were taken from a man between 18 and 35 years old with Graves' hyperthyroidism.

The sample holds a few counts of this clonotype. The chain joins TRBV7-8 to TRBJ1-5; TRBD1 matches at 9 bases. CDR1 is SGHVS, CDR2 FQNEAQ, per germline. This CDR3 spans 19 amino acids. Trimming removed 5 bases from V and 4 bases from J; junction bases left unmatched: 18. The CDR3: CASSLDPGQGDWGNQPQHF. CDR3 nucleotide sequence: TGTGCCAGCAGCCTCGACCCGGGACAGGGTGATTGGGGAAATCAGCCCCAGCATTTT.

V is TRBV5-1 and J is TRBJ1-3, with D possibly being TRBD1 (5 bases). In germline, CDR1 is SGHRS, CDR2 YFSETQ. This CDR3 has 13 amino acids. The V end lost 0 bases, the J end lost 6 bases, and 7 bases lay between the germline ends. The CDR3 DNA reads TGCGCCAGCAGCTTGGGGGACGTAAACACCATATATTTT. Translating gives CASSLGDVNTIYF. Variable domain in full (rest from reference TRBV5-1 and TRBJ1-3): KAGVTQTPRYLIKTRGQQVTLSCSPISGHRSVSWYQQTPGQGLQFLFEYFSETQRNKGNFPGRFSGRQFSNSRSEMNVSTLELGDSALYLCASSLGDVNTIYFGEGSWLTVV.

In the case of this clonotype: This may stem from a read error, because a much larger clone lies one nucleotide away. Here the CDR3 reads CAIAGTGGDTEAFF. For the CDR3, the DNA is TGTGCCATCGCAGGGACAGGGGGGGACACTGAAGCTTTCTTT. The chain recombines TRBV2 with TRBJ1-1; the match to TRBD1 covers 11 bases. The J segment lost 3 bases and the V segment lost 10 bases, leaving 7 bases of the junction unmatched. The CDR3 is 14 residues long. In germline, CDR1 is SNHLY, CDR2 FYNNEI.

There are a few counts of this clonotype. The chain couples TRBV12-3 or TRBV12-4 to TRBJ1-6; 11 nucleotides agree with TRBD1. This CDR3 has 15 residues. V lost 4 bases and J lost 10; bases outside the gene matches: 6. As DNA, the CDR3 is TGTGCCAGCAGTTCCCTCCGGGACAGGGGGTCACCCCTCCACTTT. Translation: CASSSLRDRGSPLHF.

About this clonotype itself: Lacking the conserved final phenylalanine or tryptophan, this CDR3 likely reflects a read error. The gene calls are TRBV12-3 or TRBV12-4 and TRBJ1-1, with D hard to call. The V and J ends lost 8 bases and 0 bases respectively, with 10 bases between them. The CDR3 consists of 13 residues. CDR3 region: CASHRSVNTEAFI. Here the CDR3 DNA reads TGTGCCAGCCACCGCTCCGTGAACACTGAAGCTTTCATT.

The genes are TRBV10-3 and TRBJ1-2; the D gene is possibly TRBD1 (6 bases). Germline assignment: CDR1 ENHRY and CDR2 SYGVKD. V was pared by 2 bases and J by 4 bases, with 14 bases between. The CDR3 runs to 15 residues. The CDR3 loop reads CAISEPGEGGYGYTF. CDR3 sequence (DNA): TGTGCCATCAGTGAGCCAGGGGAGGGTGGCTATGGCTACACCTTC.

The chain employs TRBV19 and TRBJ1-2, with 10 positions matching TRBD1. In germline, CDR1 is LNHDA, CDR2 SQIVND (reference sequence). V was clipped by 5 bases and J by 8 bases; unmatched bases: 14. The CDR3 spans 16 residues. In nucleotides, the CDR3 is TGTGCCAGTAGTCGCTGGACAGGGGGAGTTTCAGAAGGCTACACCTTC. Protein: CASSRWTGGVSEGYTF. Looking up the rest from reference TRBV19 and TRBJ1-2 gives the full variable domain: DGGITQSPKYLFRKEGQNVTLSCEQNLNHDAMYWYRQDPGQGLRLIYYSQIVNDFQKGDIAEGYSVSREKKESFPLTVTSAQKNPTAFYLCASSRWTGGVSEGYTFGSGTRLTVV.

In this sample, this clonotype turned up many times. The chain uses TRBV15 and TRBJ1-1, with D possibly being TRBD1 (5 bases). Germline CDR1 and CDR2: LNHNV and YYDKDF (reference sequence). V was pared by 0 bases and J by 10 bases, with 9 bases between. The CDR3 loop spans 12 amino acids. The CDR3 nucleotides read TGTGCCACCAGCAGAGACAGGGTAGTAGCTTTCTTT. The encoded protein is CATSRDRVVAFF.